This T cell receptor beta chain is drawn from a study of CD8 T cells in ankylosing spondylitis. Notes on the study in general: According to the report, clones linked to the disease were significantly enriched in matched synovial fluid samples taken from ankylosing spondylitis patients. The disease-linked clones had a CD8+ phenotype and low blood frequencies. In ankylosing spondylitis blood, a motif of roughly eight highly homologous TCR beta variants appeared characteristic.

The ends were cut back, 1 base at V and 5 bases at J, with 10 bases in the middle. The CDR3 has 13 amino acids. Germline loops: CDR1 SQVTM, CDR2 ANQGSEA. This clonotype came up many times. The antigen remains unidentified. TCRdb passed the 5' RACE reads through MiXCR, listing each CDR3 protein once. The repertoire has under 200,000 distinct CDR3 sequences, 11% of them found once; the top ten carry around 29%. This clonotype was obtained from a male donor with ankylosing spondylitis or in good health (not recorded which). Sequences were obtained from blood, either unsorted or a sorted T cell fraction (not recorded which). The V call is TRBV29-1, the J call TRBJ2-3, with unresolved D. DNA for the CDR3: TGCAGCGTTGAAGGCGTCAGTAGAGATACGCAGTATTTT. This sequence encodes CSVEGVSRDTQYF.